What follows are 30 T cell receptor beta chains derived from one specimen sequenced in a study of cytomegalovirus exposure and HLA in healthy donors (TCRdb year 2017). The protocol used for the library was the immunoSEQ multiplex PCR assay. A mixture of 60 forward primers for TCR Vbeta segments and 13 reverse primers for TCR Jbeta segments was used in the multiplex PCR. TCRdb's version of the immuneACCESS table is confined to in-frame rearrangements and falls short of the full clone set. An unresolved V gene accounts for under half of the shortfall where checked; the remainder is of unknown origin. In this sample the table shows approximately 280,000 clones, approximately 90% of which occur a single time. The ten largest clones take up approximately 2.2% of the sample. Sequenced input: PBMCs. The receptor set was obtained from a young woman in good health and CMV-seronegative.

This chain links TRBV5-1 with TRBJ2-2, with 9 bases matching TRBD1. Losses at the gene ends were 2 bases for V and 11 bases for J; bases not matched to a gene: 16. The CDR3 has 17 residues. Germline values: CDR1 SGHRS, CDR2 YFSETQ. The CDR3 loop reads CASSFDIPGQGEPELFF. CDR3 in DNA: TGCGCCAGCAGCTTCGATATACCGGGACAGGGAGAACCAGAGCTGTTTTTT.

The chain joins TRBV11-2 to TRBJ2-2; 8 positions match TRBD1. CDR3 length: 15 amino acids. With V trimmed by 4 bases and J by 5 bases, 6 bases remained unmatched. Germline V gene sequence: CDR1 SGHAT, CDR2 FQNNGV. The CDR3 region has the DNA TGTGCCAGCAGCTCTAGGACAGGGATGACCGGGGAGCTGTTTTTT. Protein sequence: CASSSRTGMTGELFF.

This clone was seen a single time. The chain links TRBV29-1 to TRBJ2-3, with a possible D match to TRBD2 (5 bases). The V gene lost 6 bases and the J gene lost 1 base, with 23 bases spanning the gap. The CDR3 totals 17 residues. Germline CDR1 reads SQVTM; CDR2 reads ANQGSEA. CDR3 nucleotides: TGCAGCGTCGCGTCTCAACTAGGGTCCTGGGGCACAGATACGCAGTATTTT. It yields the protein CSVASQLGSWGTDTQYF.

This clone turned up a few times. The chain recombines TRBV11-2 with TRBJ1-6; D may be TRBD1 (6 bases). The CDR3 is 17 residues long. The V end lost 3 bases, the J end lost 2 bases, and 14 bases lay between the germline ends. CDR1 is SGHAT, CDR2 FQNNGV, per germline. This CDR3 reads CASSFGGRGTYNSPLHF. Written as DNA, the CDR3 is TGTGCCAGCAGCTTCGGGGGGCGGGGGACCTATAATTCACCCCTCCACTTT.

This rearrangement joins TRBV12-5 to TRBJ2-7; 9 positions match TRBD1. Germline values: CDR1 LGHNT, CDR2 FRNRAP. The CDR3 spans 16 residues. V gave up 2 bases and J gave up 3 bases; unmatched junction bases: 8. CDR3 nucleotides: TGTGCTAGTGGTTTGTACCGGGACAGGGACTTCTACGAGCAGTACTTC. Amino acid sequence: CASGLYRDRDFYEQYF.

The chain uses TRBV30 and TRBJ1-5; the D gene is possibly TRBD1 (5 bases). V lost 2 bases and J lost 7, with 9 bases in between. The CDR3 consists of 12 residues. Germline assignment: CDR1 GTSNPN and CDR2 SVGIG (reference sequence). DNA of the CDR3: TGTGCCTGGAGTCGGGGGAACCAGCCCCAGCATTTT. Protein sequence: CAWSRGNQPQHF. The variable domain in full, completed from reference TRBV30 and TRBJ1-5, reads SQTIHQWPATLVQPVGSPLSLECTVEGTSNPNLYWYRQAAGRGLQLLFYSVGIGQISSEVPQNLSASRPQDRQFILSSKKLLLSDSGFYLCAWSRGNQPQHFGDGTRLSIL.

This sequence joins TRBV7-3 and TRBJ2-7, with 7 bases lining up with TRBD2. CDR3 length: 14 amino acids. The germline V gene has CDR1 SGHTA and CDR2 FQGTGA. J lost 5 bases, V lost 5 bases, and 9 bases had no gene match. For the CDR3, the DNA is TGTGCCAGCAGCCCAAGGGGAGGGTTCCACGAGCAGTACTTC. Amino acids: CASSPRGGFHEQYF.

This chain uses TRBV11-2 with TRBJ2-5; TRBD1 matches at 8 bases. V shed 2 bases, J shed 7 bases, and the junction held 12 bases outside the gene matches. Germline V gives CDR1 SGHAT, CDR2 FQNNGV. The CDR3 is 16 residues long. The DNA for the CDR3 is TGTGCCAGCAGCTTAAACTACGGACAGGGTCCATCGACCCAGTACTTC. Residues: CASSLNYGQGPSTQYF.

The rearrangement joins TRBV6-4 to TRBJ1-4; 8 bases align to TRBD1. CDR3 size: 15 residues. The ends lost 2 bases at V and 5 bases at J; junction bases unmatched: 4. Germline CDR1 is MRHNA and CDR2 is SNTAGT. The CDR3 protein is CASSDPGTGNEKLFF. Here the CDR3 DNA reads TGTGCCAGCAGTGACCCGGGGACAGGAAATGAAAAACTGTTTTTT.

The CDR3 DNA is TGCGCCAGCAGCCATACTAGCGCCAATGACAATGAGCAGTTCTTC. Translation: CASSHTSANDNEQFF. The chain couples TRBV5-1 to TRBJ2-1; 7 bases are a match to TRBD2. V lost 4 bases, J lost 5 bases, and 9 bases stayed unmatched. The CDR3 extends over 15 amino acids. Germline V gene lookup returns CDR1 SGHRS and CDR2 YFSETQ.

This chain connects TRBV18 to TRBJ2-7; D is unresolved. Trimming pared 3 bases from V and 0 bases from J, leaving 9 bases between. The CDR3 totals 14 residues. Germline lookup yields CDR1 KGHSH and CDR2 LQKENI. The CDR3 DNA reads as TGTGCCAGCTCACCGGGTGGGCTCTCCTACGAGCAGTACTTC. Protein product: CASSPGGLSYEQYF. Full variable domain (outside the CDR3, taken from reference TRBV18 and TRBJ2-7): NAGVMQNPRHLVRRRGQEARLRCSPMKGHSHVYWYRQLPEEGLKFMVYLQKENIIDESGMPKERFSAEFPKEGPSILRIQQVVRGDSAAYFCASSPGGLSYEQYFGPGTRLTVT.

V is TRBV2 and J is TRBJ2-7; D unclear. Trimming removed 8 bases at V and 0 bases at J, with 8 bases between. This CDR3 is built from 12 residues. CDR1 SNHLY and CDR2 FYNNEI come from the germline V gene. Here the CDR3 reads CASCPVSYEQYF. The CDR3 nucleotides are TGTGCCAGCTGTCCTGTCTCCTACGAGCAGTACTTC.

CDR3 nucleotide sequence: TGTGCCACCAGCAGGGAACCCCAGGGCTATGGCTACACCTTC. The encoded protein is CATSREPQGYGYTF. The J gene is TRBJ1-2, the V gene TRBV15; D might be TRBD1 (5 bases). Germline-derived CDR1 and CDR2 are LNHNV and YYDKDF (reference sequence). The CDR3 has 14 amino acids. Trimming cost V 3 bases and J 4 bases, with 12 bases left between them.

The CDR3 DNA sequence: TGTGCCAGTAGACCCACAGGGTTTGCTCAGCCCCAGCATTTT. Protein sequence: CASRPTGFAQPQHF. The chain has TRBV19 and TRBJ1-5, with a tentative D call TRBD1 (6 bases). V was trimmed by 6 bases and J by 6 bases, leaving 15 bases between them. This CDR3 region has 14 residues. Germline V lookup: CDR1 LNHDA, CDR2 SQIVND (reference sequence).

The chain combines TRBV30 with TRBJ2-7, with 10 bases lining up with TRBD1. CDR1 is GTSNPN, CDR2 SVGIG, per germline (reference sequence). The CDR3 is 13 residues long. V was clipped by 7 bases and J by 7 bases; unmatched bases: 10. The CDR3 here is CASQGQGLREQYF. The CDR3 bases are TGTGCCTCCCAGGGACAGGGGTTAAGGGAGCAGTACTTC.

The chain joins TRBV6-5 to TRBJ1-2, with TRBD1 as a possible D gene (5 bases). CDR3 length equals 12 residues. V dropped 0 bases and J dropped 7 bases, with 6 bases sitting between them. CDR1 MNHEY and CDR2 SVGAGI come from the germline V gene. CDR3 sequence: CASSYSGGGYTF. The CDR3, as DNA: TGTGCCAGCAGTTACTCGGGGGGTGGCTACACCTTC.

The rearrangement uses TRBV30 and TRBJ2-1; 9 positions match TRBD1. V lost 1 base and J lost 6; bases outside the gene matches: 7. Germline values: CDR1 GTSNPN, CDR2 SVGIG (reference sequence). This CDR3 has 15 amino acids. This CDR3 is CAWSAGTGISNEQFF. The DNA for the CDR3 is TGTGCCTGGAGTGCGGGGACAGGGATCAGCAATGAGCAGTTCTTC.

The chain carries TRBV27 and TRBJ2-1; 9 bases agree with TRBD2. Germline CDR1 is MNHEY and CDR2 is SMNVEV (reference sequence). The trim removed 6 bases at V and 2 bases at J, leaving 5 bases unmatched. The CDR3 is 15 residues long. The CDR3 DNA reads TGTGCCAGCAGGCCGCGGGGGGGCACCTACAATGAGCAGTTCTTC. It encodes CASRPRGGTYNEQFF.

As for this clone: The CDR3 does not end in the conserved phenylalanine or tryptophan, so this is likely a read error. The chain couples TRBV4-1 to TRBJ2-7; possibly TRBD2 for D (5 bases). V was cut by 4 bases and J by 0 bases, with 10 bases left in between. The CDR3 sequence is 14 residues long. Germline CDR1 reads MGHRA; CDR2 reads YSYEKL. CDR3 bases: TGCGCCAGCAGCCCCTCGGCGGGCTCCTACGAGCAGTACCTC. Its translation: CASSPSAGSYEQYL.

The J gene is TRBJ2-3, the V gene TRBV28; tentatively, D is TRBD1 (7 bases). From germline, CDR1 is MDHEN and CDR2 SYDVKM. CDR3 length: 16 residues. V gave up 3 bases and J gave up 4 bases, with 17 bases separating them. The CDR3 spells CASSLSGGTVPDTQYF. In DNA form, the CDR3 reads TGTGCCAGCAGTTTGTCAGGGGGGACGGTGCCAGATACGCAGTATTTT.

This chain uses TRBV11-1 with TRBJ1-3; D unresolved. Trimming took 4 bases from V and 4 from J, leaving 11 bases between them. CDR3 length: 14 amino acids. CDR1 and CDR2 (germline): SGHAT, FQDESV (reference sequence). CDR3: CASSSRTLGNTIYF. The CDR3 nucleotides are TGTGCCAGCAGCTCACGGACTTTAGGAAACACCATATATTTT.

The chain is built from TRBV7-9 and TRBJ2-1, with D possibly being TRBD1 (5 bases). The CDR3 runs to 17 residues. V lost 5 bases, J lost 4 bases, and 21 bases lay in between. From germline, CDR1 is SEHNR and CDR2 FQNEAQ (reference sequence). The CDR3 reads CASSPQWGPLLYNEQFF. The CDR3 region has the DNA TGTGCCAGCAGCCCCCAGTGGGGCCCGCTCCTTTACAATGAGCAGTTCTTC.

This clone was counted only a few times. A read error may produce the germline difference seen at one junction end. V and J are TRBV7-7 and TRBJ2-1; 10 nucleotides match TRBD2. The CDR3 is 15 residues long. In germline, CDR1 is SSHAT, CDR2 FNYEAQ (reference sequence). DNA of the CDR3: TGTGCTAGCAGCATCAGCGGGGGGGCCCAAAATGAGCAGTTCTTC. Translated, it gives CASSISGGAQNEQFF. The whole variable domain, filled in from reference TRBV7-7 and TRBJ2-1, reads GAGVSQSPRYKVTKRGQDVTLRCDPISSHATLYWYQQALGQGPEFLTYFNYEAQPDKSGLPSDRFSAERPEGSISTLTIQRTEQRDSAMYRCASSISGGAQNEQFFGPGTRLTVL.

With respect to this clone: This same CDR3 is encoded by further DNA sequences in the sample. V usage is TRBV5-1 and J usage is TRBJ2-3, with a weak D call TRBD2 (6 bases). Per the germline V gene, CDR1 is SGHRS and CDR2 is YFSETQ. Trimming pared 7 bases from V and 0 bases from J, leaving 12 bases between. This CDR3 contains 14 residues. This CDR3 reads CASRRGTSTDTQYF. Written as DNA, the CDR3 is TGCGCCAGCCGGCGGGGTACTAGCACAGATACGCAGTATTTT.

This clone was counted a single time. V gene TRBV7-9 combines with J gene TRBJ2-5; no definite D call. V lost 2 bases to trimming and J lost 1 base, with 5 bases between them. Germline loops: CDR1 SEHNR, CDR2 FQNEAQ (reference sequence). This CDR3 spans 13 amino acids. CDR3 region: CASSLSSQETQYF. The DNA for the CDR3 is TGTGCCAGCAGCTTATCCAGCCAAGAGACCCAGTACTTC.

The chain combines TRBV15 with TRBJ2-3; perhaps TRBD2 as D (7 bases). CDR1 is LNHNV, CDR2 YYDKDF, per germline (reference sequence). The V end lost 5 bases, the J end lost 3 bases, and 18 bases lay between the germline ends. CDR3 length: 16 residues. In DNA form, the CDR3 reads TGTGCCACCAGCGGGATTAGGGGGGGTGGGACAGATACGCAGTATTTT. Amino acid sequence: CATSGIRGGGTDTQYF.

The V gene is TRBV2, the J gene TRBJ2-1; D not certain. The CDR3 is 14 amino acids. Per the germline V gene, CDR1 is SNHLY and CDR2 is FYNNEI. The V end lost 2 bases, the J end lost 1 base, and 6 bases lay between the germline ends. This chain's CDR3 is CASSENRSYNEQFF. The CDR3 nucleotides are TGTGCCAGCAGTGAAAACAGATCCTACAATGAGCAGTTCTTC.

V and J are TRBV5-8 and TRBJ2-5, with 9 bases that match TRBD2. Germline V gives CDR1 SGHTS, CDR2 YDEGEE. The J segment lost 5 bases and the V segment lost 0 bases, leaving 11 bases of the junction unmatched. The CDR3 is made up of 17 amino acids. CDR3 loop: CASSLVLRRGGHETQYF. The CDR3 coding sequence is TGTGCCAGCAGCTTGGTGCTTCGGCGGGGGGGCCATGAGACCCAGTACTTC.

This chain joins TRBV7-2 and TRBJ1-1, with D perhaps matching TRBD1 (5 bases). CDR1 SGHTA and CDR2 FQGNSA come from the germline V gene. CDR3 length: 15 residues. Trimming removed 3 bases from V and 2 bases from J, with 13 bases in between. The DNA for the CDR3 is TGTGCCAGCAGCTTGGGGCGTCCTTACAACACTGAAGCTTTCTTT. Protein product: CASSLGRPYNTEAFF.

The gene calls are TRBV7-2 and TRBJ2-1; 7 bases map to TRBD2. The CDR3 runs to 14 residues. V was pared by 8 bases and J by 5 bases, with 9 bases of the junction left unmatched. Per the germline V gene, CDR1 is SGHTA and CDR2 is FQGNSA. CDR3 residues: CASQRGDLNNEQFF. DNA of the CDR3: TGTGCCAGCCAACGGGGGGACCTTAACAATGAGCAGTTCTTC.